A single sample gave rise to the 19 T cell receptor beta chains below, sequenced in a study of T cell responses to AZD1222 COVID-19 vaccine. Libraries were prepared by immunoSEQ multiplex PCR; TCRdb keeps only in-frame clonotypes and omits some of them. The data hold some 110,000 clones, with roughly 88% observed a single time. The source material was peripheral blood, sampled on day 0 of AZD1222 vaccination. The source of these receptors is an adult in good health.

This chain joins TRBV7-2 and TRBJ2-1; D gene unclear. This CDR3 has 15 residues. The V gene's germline CDR1 is SGHTA and CDR2 FQGNSA. V lost 1 base and J 0 bases, leaving 7 bases between the germline ends. CDR3: CASSLGWGSYNEQFF. CDR3 bases: TGTGCCAGCAGCTTAGGGTGGGGCTCCTACAATGAGCAGTTCTTC. Variable domain in full (rest from reference TRBV7-2 and TRBJ2-1): GAGVSQSPSNKVTEKGKDVELRCDPISGHTALYWYRQSLGQGLEFLIYFQGNSAPDKSGLPSDRFSAERTGGSVSTLTIQRTQQEDSAVYLCASSLGWGSYNEQFFGPGTRLTVL.

This clone was found a few times. This chain connects TRBV2 to TRBJ2-7; TRBD2 matches 8 bases. The junction had 13 bases not matched to a gene; V was cut back by 6 bases and J by 6 bases. The CDR3 loop spans 15 amino acids. In germline, CDR1 is SNHLY, CDR2 FYNNEI. The CDR3 DNA reads as TGTGCCAGCAGGGCCGACCTAGCGGGCTCGAGCGAGCAGTACTTC. This codes for CASRADLAGSSEQYF.

The V gene is TRBV14, the J gene TRBJ2-7; no clear D. CDR3 length equals 11 residues. The ends were cut back, 3 bases at V and 4 bases at J, with 4 bases in the middle. The germline gives CDR1 SGHDN, CDR2 FVKESK. The chain's CDR3 is CASSHRYEQYF. In DNA, the CDR3 is TGTGCCAGCAGCCACCGATACGAGCAGTACTTC.

This clone was counted a single time. The chain carries TRBV4-3 and TRBJ1-2; D gene ambiguous. This CDR3 has 16 amino acids. V lost 4 bases and J 8 bases, leaving 23 bases between the germline ends. The germline V gene encodes CDR1 LGHNA and CDR2 YSLEER. CDR3 region: CASSPNLGRGFGGYTF. The CDR3 nucleotides read TGCGCCAGCAGCCCTAACTTAGGACGGGGTTTCGGAGGCTACACCTTC.

The V gene is TRBV7-8, the J gene TRBJ2-5, with 7 bases identical to TRBD1. Germline V gene lookup returns CDR1 SGHVS and CDR2 FQNEAQ. The CDR3 is made up of 14 amino acids. The V gene end was trimmed by 5 bases and the J gene end by 5 bases; junction bases not matched to a gene: 8. CDR3 DNA: TGTGCCAGCAGCCCTCGACAGGGCCGGGAGACCCAGTACTTC. This codes for CASSPRQGRETQYF. The complete variable domain, with remaining parts taken from reference TRBV7-8 and TRBJ2-5, reads GAGVSQSPRYKVAKRGQDVALRCDPISGHVSLFWYQQALGQGPEFLTYFQNEAQLDKSGLPSDRFFAERPEGSVSTLKIQRTQQEDSAVYLCASSPRQGRETQYFGPGTRLLVL.

This clone has a single count. The V call is TRBV27, the J call TRBJ2-1, with 11 bases that match TRBD2. Germline V gives CDR1 MNHEY, CDR2 SMNVEV (reference sequence). The V gene end was trimmed by 2 bases and the J gene end by 4 bases; junction bases not matched to a gene: 4. CDR3 size: 16 residues. The CDR3 is CASSLTTSGIYNEQFF. The CDR3 DNA reads TGTGCCAGCAGTTTAACGACTAGCGGGATTTACAATGAGCAGTTCTTC.

The V and J genes are TRBV4-2 and TRBJ2-1; 13 positions agree with TRBD2. Germline CDR1 is LGHNA and CDR2 is YNFKEQ. CDR3 length: 16 residues. V was pared by 1 base and J by 8 bases, with 5 bases of the junction left unmatched. In DNA form, the CDR3 reads TGTGCCAGCAGCCAAGCCGGGACTAGCGGGGTCGATGAGCAGTTCTTC. It translates to CASSQAGTSGVDEQFF.

This sequence joins TRBV25-1 and TRBJ2-7; D may be TRBD2 (6 bases). This CDR3 spans 13 amino acids. V was clipped by 7 bases and J by 1 base, with 11 bases between them. Germline lookup yields CDR1 MGHDK and CDR2 SYGVNS. CDR3 nucleotides: TGTGCCAGCAAAATGGAGGGGTCCTACGAGCAGTACTTC. Encoded protein: CASKMEGSYEQYF.

This CDR3 reads CASSYLLAGGTYEQYF. DNA for the CDR3: TGTGCCAGCAGTTACTTACTAGCGGGAGGGACCTACGAGCAGTACTTC. V is TRBV6-2 or TRBV6-3 and J is TRBJ2-7; 13 bases match TRBD2. The CDR3 contains 16 residues. Germline CDR1 reads MNHEY; CDR2 reads SVGEGT. J lost 2 bases, V lost 1 base, and 2 bases had no gene match.

This clone was seen only once. The chain links TRBV7-2 to TRBJ2-5; 8 bases match TRBD2. Trimming took 5 bases from V and 5 from J; bases not matched to a gene: 7. The length of the CDR3 is 14 residues. From germline, CDR1 is SGHTA and CDR2 FQGNSA. The CDR3 sequence: CASSPHSGVETQYF. CDR3 bases: TGTGCCAGCAGCCCTCATAGCGGGGTGGAGACCCAGTACTTC.

The chain combines TRBV7-6 with TRBJ1-6, with 9 bases that match TRBD1. The CDR3 runs to 16 residues. Trimming removed 2 bases from V and 6 bases from J; junction bases left unmatched: 5. Germline values: CDR1 SGHVS, CDR2 FNYEAQ. DNA for the CDR3: TGTGCCAGCAGCTTAATCTCGGGACAGGGTAATTCACCCCTCCACTTT. This sequence encodes CASSLISGQGNSPLHF.

The chain couples TRBV27 to TRBJ2-2; weak D call: TRBD1 (6 bases). This CDR3 comprises 16 residues. The germline V gene encodes CDR1 MNHEY and CDR2 SMNVEV (reference sequence). Trimming cost V 4 bases and J 2 bases, with 14 bases left between them. CDR3 in amino acids: CASSSRTELNTGELFF. The CDR3 nucleotides read TGTGCCAGCAGTTCGCGGACAGAACTCAACACCGGGGAGCTGTTTTTT.

The gene calls are TRBV19 and TRBJ1-1, with D unclear. This CDR3 region has 13 residues. Deletions cut 7 bases from V and 0 bases from J, with 9 bases between. Germline CDR1 and CDR2: LNHDA and SQIVND (reference sequence). CDR3 protein: CASKASVNTEAFF. The CDR3, as DNA: TGTGCCAGTAAGGCCAGTGTGAACACTGAAGCTTTCTTT.

V gene TRBV27 combines with J gene TRBJ1-1; 9 bases align to TRBD1. With 3 bases clipped from V and 1 base from J, the junction kept 6 bases outside the gene matches. Germline V gene lookup returns CDR1 MNHEY and CDR2 SMNVEV (reference sequence). There are 16 residues in the CDR3. The DNA of the CDR3 is TGTGCCAGCAGTTTCGGTTTGGGACAGGGGAACACTGAAGCTTTCTTT. Protein: CASSFGLGQGNTEAFF.

The chain carries TRBV25-1 and TRBJ2-1; D remains unclear. Germline lookup yields CDR1 MGHDK and CDR2 SYGVNS. V was clipped by 5 bases and J by 5 bases, with 13 bases between them. This CDR3 has 14 residues. In nucleotides, the CDR3 is TGTGCCAGCAGTTCACCGGGCCTCCACAATGAGCAGTTCTTC. This encodes CASSSPGLHNEQFF.

The chain carries TRBV28 and TRBJ1-2; D gene uncertain. This CDR3 is 11 amino acids long. Per germline, CDR1 MDHEN and CDR2 SYDVKM. Trimming removed 2 bases from V and 9 bases from J, with 7 bases in between. In DNA form, the CDR3 reads TGTGCCAGCAGTTTACCGGGAAGCTACACCTTC. Encoded protein: CASSLPGSYTF.

This clone has only one observation. This chain connects TRBV27 to TRBJ1-4; 7 bases align to TRBD1. Trimming cost V 3 bases and J 8 bases; bases outside gene matches: 9. This CDR3 is built from 15 residues. Germline loops: CDR1 MNHEY, CDR2 SMNVEV (reference sequence). The CDR3 bases are TGTGCCAGCAGTTTGTGGTCAGGGGGTAGGGAAAAACTGTTTTTT. The encoded protein is CASSLWSGGREKLFF.

The chain combines TRBV7-6 with TRBJ1-2; maybe TRBD1 (6 bases). Germline CDR1 reads SGHVS; CDR2 reads FNYEAQ. V dropped 4 bases and J dropped 7 bases, with 16 bases sitting between them. This CDR3 region has 14 residues. Here the CDR3 DNA reads TGTGCCAGCAGCTCCGGAAGGGACACTCCTGGCTACACCTTC. Its translation: CASSSGRDTPGYTF.

The genes are TRBV5-1 and TRBJ1-4; D perhaps matches TRBD1 (5 bases). Trimming took off 0 bases at V and 6 bases at J, with 9 bases between the two ends. The CDR3 has 14 residues. From germline, CDR1 is SGHRS and CDR2 YFSETQ. Here the CDR3 DNA reads TGCGCCAGCAGCTTGGGGAGGGGAGATGAAAAACTGTTTTTT. It translates to CASSLGRGDEKLFF.